The rows below give T cell receptor beta chains drawn from one sample of a study of T-cell reconstitution after alpha-beta-depleted transplantation in children. From the PCR reads, TCRdb called clonotypes with MiXCR, one entry per CDR3 protein. The sample gives about 470,000 distinct CDR3 sequences, around two fifths of which show up once; under 30% is in the top ten. The source was PBMCs, collected before TCRalphabeta/CD19-depleted stem cell transplant. These receptors came from a girl aged 2 to 10 with aplastic anemia, due to receive a stem cell transplant. CDR3s include the opening cysteine and the closing phenylalanine or tryptophan. D genes are given only for firm matches. The size entry is marked missing in some rows and otherwise reads once, few, many or a size class.

d_call,v_call,clone_size,j_call,cdr3_nt,cdr3_aa
TRBD2,TRBV6-2/TRBV6-3,many,TRBJ2-6,TGTGCCAGCAGCCCTAGCGGTTCTGGGGCCAACGTCCTGACTTTC,CASSPSGSGANVLTF
-,TRBV20-1,few,TRBJ2-1,TGCAGTGCTAGTCATGAGCAGTTCTTC,CSASHEQFF
TRBD1,TRBV6-1,-,TRBJ2-7,TGTGCCAGCACCCAAGCCGGGACAGCCTACGAGCAGTACTTC,CASTQAGTAYEQYF
-,TRBV7-2,few,TRBJ2-1,TGTGCCAGCATGCTAGGCGGTTCGGGTTCAACGCCGCAGTTCTTC,CASMLGGSGSTPQFF
TRBD1,TRBV5-1,few,TRBJ2-1,TGCGCCAGCAGCTTAACGGTCGGGACAGACTACAATGAGCAGTTCTTC,CASSLTVGTDYNEQFF
TRBD2,TRBV20-1,once,TRBJ2-1,TGCAGTGCTATCGGACTAGCTGTTTACAATGAGCAGTTCTTC,CSAIGLAVYNEQFF
TRBD1,TRBV27,few,TRBJ2-3,TGTGCCAGCAGAGGCGGGACAGGCTGGAGGTTGGCAGATACGCAGTATTTT,CASRGGTGWRLADTQYF
TRBD2,TRBV7-2,many,TRBJ2-7,TGTGCCAGCAGTTCGGGACTAGCGGGATCTAAGCAGTACTTC,CASSSGLAGSKQYF
-,TRBV5-4,-,TRBJ2-1,TGTGCCAGCAGCTTGACTCAGCATTACAATGAGCAGTTCTTC,CASSLTQHYNEQFF
TRBD2,TRBV5-1,-,TRBJ2-7,TGCGCCAGCAGCTCGAGGACTAGCGGGGCTGCGGACGAGCAGTACTTC,CASSSRTSGAADEQYF
-,TRBV7-9,few,TRBJ2-1,TGTGCCAGCAATACAGAAGCCAATGAGCAGTTCTTC,CASNTEANEQFF
-,TRBV3-1,-,TRBJ2-2,TGTGCCAGCAGCCTAGGGCACGCCGGGGAGCTGTTTTTT,CASSLGHAGELFF
TRBD1,TRBV7-6,-,TRBJ1-4,TGTGCCAGCACCCATAGGGGGACAGGCCCTGAAAAACTGTTTTTT,CASTHRGTGPEKLFF
-,TRBV7-2,-,TRBJ2-3,TGTGCCAGCAGCTTGGACTGGCATACGCAGTATTTT,CASSLDWHTQYF
-,TRBV7-2,-,TRBJ2-5,TGTGCCAGCAGCTTAACCCCAAAAATAGAGACCCAGTACTTC,CASSLTPKIETQYF
-,TRBV12-3/TRBV12-4,-,TRBJ2-7,TGTGCCAGCAGCCGCCTACCTGGACAGGGAGGGTCCTACGAGCAGTACTTC,CASSRLPGQGGSYEQYF
-,TRBV5-1,-,TRBJ2-7,TGCGCCAGCAGCTTGGAAGGGAGTCCCCCTAACGAGCAGTACTTC,CASSLEGSPPNEQYF
-,TRBV5-8,-,TRBJ2-7,TGTGCCAGCAGCTTGGGGAGGGGGATAACCTACGAGCAGTACTTC,CASSLGRGITYEQYF
-,TRBV18,-,TRBJ1-4,TGTGCCAGCTCACCAAATGGAGGGGTCCAGAAACTGTTTTTT,CASSPNGGVQKLFF
-,TRBV2,few,TRBJ2-7,TGTGCCAGCAGGGGGGACTTCTCCTACGAGCAGTACTTC,CASRGDFSYEQYF
-,TRBV4-1,once,TRBJ2-1,TGCGCCAGCAGCCGCGGACTTCCATCTTACAATGAGCAGTTCTTC,CASSRGLPSYNEQFF
-,TRBV7-6,few,TRBJ2-1,TGTGCCAGCAGCTTAGAGGCGGCGGATACCTACAATGAGCAGTTCTTC,CASSLEAADTYNEQFF
-,TRBV29-1,few,TRBJ2-1,TGCAGCGTTGCGGGGCGGAATGAGCAGTTCTTC,CSVAGRNEQFF
-,TRBV6-4,few,TRBJ2-7,TGTGCCAGCAGTGACTCCCAGTACTTC,CASSDSQYF
-,TRBV20-1,-,TRBJ2-2,TGCAGTGCTAGGAACAAGGGGACCGGTAACACCGGGGAGCTGTTTTTT,CSARNKGTGNTGELFF
TRBD1,TRBV4-2,few,TRBJ2-7,TGTGCCAGCAGCCAAGAACTGGACAGGGGTATTGACGAGCAGTACTTC,CASSQELDRGIDEQYF
TRBD1,TRBV28,few,TRBJ1-4,TGTGCCAGCAGCCCTACAGGGGATCTTGAAAAACTGTTTTTT,CASSPTGDLEKLFF
TRBD2,TRBV11-2,once,TRBJ2-1,TGTGCCAGCAGATCTAGCGGAACTTACAATGAGCAGTTCTTC,CASRSSGTYNEQFF
-,TRBV20-1,few,TRBJ2-4,TGCAGTGCTAGCGAGGGGGGTAAAAACATTCAGTACTTC,CSASEGGKNIQYF
-,TRBV10-2,many,TRBJ2-1,TGCGCCAGCAGTGACCTCTACAATGAGCAGTTCTTC,CASSDLYNEQFF
-,TRBV28,-,TRBJ2-7,TGTGCCGGCAGTTATACAGGGACCCTCTCCTACCAGCAGTACTTC,CAGSYTGTLSYQQYF
-,TRBV5-1,few,TRBJ2-2,TGCGCCAGCAGAAACCTCTACCCTGTTGACCCGAACACCGGGGAGCTGTTTTTT,CASRNLYPVDPNTGELFF
-,TRBV11-2,few,TRBJ1-1,TGTGCCAGCAGCTTGGCCAGATTTTCTGAAGCTTTCTTT,CASSLARFSEAFF
TRBD1,TRBV5-1,few,TRBJ2-7,TGCGCCAGCAGCTTGGAGGGACAGGGGAATTACCAGCAGTACTTC,CASSLEGQGNYQQYF